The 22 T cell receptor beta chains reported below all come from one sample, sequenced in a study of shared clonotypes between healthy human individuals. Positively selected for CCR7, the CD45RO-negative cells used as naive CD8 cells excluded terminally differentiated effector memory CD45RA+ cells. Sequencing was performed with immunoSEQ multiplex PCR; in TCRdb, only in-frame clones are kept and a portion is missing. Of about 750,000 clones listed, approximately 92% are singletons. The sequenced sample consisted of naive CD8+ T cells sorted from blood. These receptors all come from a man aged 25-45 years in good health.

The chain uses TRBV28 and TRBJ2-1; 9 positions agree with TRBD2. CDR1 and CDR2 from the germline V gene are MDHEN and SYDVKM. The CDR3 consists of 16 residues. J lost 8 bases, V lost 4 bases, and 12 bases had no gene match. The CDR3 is CASSSLTAGGPDEQFF. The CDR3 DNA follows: TGTGCCAGCAGTTCCTTAACGGCGGGAGGGCCCGATGAGCAGTTCTTC. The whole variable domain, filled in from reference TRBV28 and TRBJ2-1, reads DVKVTQSSRYLVKRTGEKVFLECVQDMDHENMFWYRQDPGLGLRLIYFSYDVKMKEKGDIPEGYSVSREKKERFSLILESASTNQTSMYLCASSSLTAGGPDEQFFGPGTRLTVL.

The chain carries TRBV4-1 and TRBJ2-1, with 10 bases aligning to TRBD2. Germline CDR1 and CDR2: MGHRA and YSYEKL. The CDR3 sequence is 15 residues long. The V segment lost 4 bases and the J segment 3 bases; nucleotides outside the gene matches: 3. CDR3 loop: CASSLPSGGYNEQFF. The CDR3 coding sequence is TGCGCCAGCAGCCTCCCTAGCGGGGGCTACAATGAGCAGTTCTTC.

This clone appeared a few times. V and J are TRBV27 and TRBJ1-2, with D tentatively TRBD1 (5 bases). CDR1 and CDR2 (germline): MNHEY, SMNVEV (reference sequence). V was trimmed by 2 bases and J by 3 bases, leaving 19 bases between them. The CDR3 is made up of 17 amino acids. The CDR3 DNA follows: TGTGCCAGCAGTTTAGGGTCCCGTGGGGCTGGGGACTATGGCTACACCTTC. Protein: CASSLGSRGAGDYGYTF.

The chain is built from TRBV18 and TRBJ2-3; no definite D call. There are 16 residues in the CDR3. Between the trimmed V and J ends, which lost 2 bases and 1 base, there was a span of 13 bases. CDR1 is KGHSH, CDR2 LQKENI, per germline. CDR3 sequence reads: CASSPSPQRGTDTQYF. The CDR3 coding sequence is TGTGCCAGCTCACCATCCCCTCAGCGAGGCACAGATACGCAGTATTTT.

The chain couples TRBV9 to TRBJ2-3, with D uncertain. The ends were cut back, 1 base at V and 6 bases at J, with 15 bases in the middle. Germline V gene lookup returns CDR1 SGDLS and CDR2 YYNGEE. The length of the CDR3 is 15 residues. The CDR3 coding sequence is TGTGCCAGCAGCGTAAACCGGGCAACCCCGGATACGCAGTATTTT. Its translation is CASSVNRATPDTQYF. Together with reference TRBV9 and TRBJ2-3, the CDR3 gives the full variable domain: DSGVTQTPKHLITATGQRVTLRCSPRSGDLSVYWYQQSLDQGLQFLIQYYNGEERAKGNILERFSAQQFPDLHSELNLSSLELGDSALYFCASSVNRATPDTQYFGPGTRLTVL.

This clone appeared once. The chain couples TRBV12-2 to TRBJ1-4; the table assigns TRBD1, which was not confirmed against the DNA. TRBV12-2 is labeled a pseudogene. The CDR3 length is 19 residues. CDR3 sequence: CASRSERDSRSASNEKLFF. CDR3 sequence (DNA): TGTGCAAGTCGTTCAGAAAGGGACAGCCGATCGGCCAGCAATGAAAAACTGTTTTTT.

The CDR3 DNA is TGTGCCAGCAGTTACTCTTCGGAGCTCTCCTACAATGAGCAGTTCTTC. This codes for CASSYSSELSYNEQFF. V is TRBV6-6 and J is TRBJ2-1; D is undetermined. CDR3 length equals 16 residues. Germline values: CDR1 MNHNY, CDR2 SVGAGI (reference sequence). V lost 0 bases and J 0 bases, leaving 9 bases between the germline ends.

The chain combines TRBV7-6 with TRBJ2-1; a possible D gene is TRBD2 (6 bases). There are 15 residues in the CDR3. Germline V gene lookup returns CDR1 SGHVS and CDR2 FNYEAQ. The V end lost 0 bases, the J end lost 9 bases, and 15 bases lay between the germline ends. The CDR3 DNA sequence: TGTGCCAGCAGCTTAGCGGGAGGAAGAGAGCGTGAGCAGTTCTTC. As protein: CASSLAGGREREQFF.

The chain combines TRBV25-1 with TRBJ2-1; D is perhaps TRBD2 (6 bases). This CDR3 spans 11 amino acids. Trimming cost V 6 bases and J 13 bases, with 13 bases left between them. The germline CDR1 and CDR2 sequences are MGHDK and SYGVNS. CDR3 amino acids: CASSGGATQFF. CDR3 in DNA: TGTGCCAGCAGCGGAGGGGCGACTCAGTTCTTC. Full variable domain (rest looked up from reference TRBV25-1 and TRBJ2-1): EADIYQTPRYLVIGTGKKITLECSQTMGHDKMYWYQQDPGMELHLIHYSYGVNSTEKGDLSSESTVSRIRTEHFPLTLESARPSHTSQYLCASSGGATQFFGPGTRLTVL.

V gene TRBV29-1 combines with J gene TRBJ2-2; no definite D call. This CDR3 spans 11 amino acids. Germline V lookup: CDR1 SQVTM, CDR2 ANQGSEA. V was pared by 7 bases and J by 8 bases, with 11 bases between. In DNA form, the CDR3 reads TGCAGCGCTCTAAAGGCTGGGGAGCTGTTTTTT. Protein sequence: CSALKAGELFF.

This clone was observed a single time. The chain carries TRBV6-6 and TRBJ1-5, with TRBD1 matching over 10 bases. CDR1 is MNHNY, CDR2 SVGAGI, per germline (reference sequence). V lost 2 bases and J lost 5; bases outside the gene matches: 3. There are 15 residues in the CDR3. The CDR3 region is CASSYPGTGDQPQHF. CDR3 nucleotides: TGTGCCAGCAGTTACCCCGGGACAGGGGATCAGCCCCAGCATTTT.

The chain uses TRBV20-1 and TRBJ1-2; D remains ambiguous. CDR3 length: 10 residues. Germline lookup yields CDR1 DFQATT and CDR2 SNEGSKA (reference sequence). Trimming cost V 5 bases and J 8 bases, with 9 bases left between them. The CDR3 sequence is CSASPFGYTF. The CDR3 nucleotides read TGCAGTGCTTCCCCTTTCGGCTACACCTTC.

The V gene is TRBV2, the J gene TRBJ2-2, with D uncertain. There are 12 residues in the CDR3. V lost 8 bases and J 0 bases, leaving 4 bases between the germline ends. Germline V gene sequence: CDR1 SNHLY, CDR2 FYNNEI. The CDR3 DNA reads TGTGCCAGCTGGGCGAACACCGGGGAGCTGTTTTTT. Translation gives CASWANTGELFF.

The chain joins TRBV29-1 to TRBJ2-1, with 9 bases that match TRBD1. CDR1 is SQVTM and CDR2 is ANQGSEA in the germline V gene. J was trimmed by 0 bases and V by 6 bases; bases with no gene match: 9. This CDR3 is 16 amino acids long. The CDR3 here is CSVSGWTGASYNEQFF. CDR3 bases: TGCAGCGTGTCCGGTTGGACAGGGGCCTCCTACAATGAGCAGTTCTTC.

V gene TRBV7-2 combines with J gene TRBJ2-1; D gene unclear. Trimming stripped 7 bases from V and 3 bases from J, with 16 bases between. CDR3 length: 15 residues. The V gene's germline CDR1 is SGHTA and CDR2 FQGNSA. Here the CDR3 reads CASTSFAPLYNEQFF. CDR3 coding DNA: TGTGCCAGCACCAGCTTTGCCCCCCTCTACAATGAGCAGTTCTTC. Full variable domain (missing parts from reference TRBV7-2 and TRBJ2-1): GAGVSQSPSNKVTEKGKDVELRCDPISGHTALYWYRQSLGQGLEFLIYFQGNSAPDKSGLPSDRFSAERTGGSVSTLTIQRTQQEDSAVYLCASTSFAPLYNEQFFGPGTRLTVL.

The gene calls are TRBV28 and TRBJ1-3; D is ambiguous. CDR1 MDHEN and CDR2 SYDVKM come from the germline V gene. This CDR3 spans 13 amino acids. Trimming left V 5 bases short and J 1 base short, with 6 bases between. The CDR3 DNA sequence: TGTGCCAGCAGTGCGGTATCTGGAAACACCATATATTTT. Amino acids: CASSAVSGNTIYF.

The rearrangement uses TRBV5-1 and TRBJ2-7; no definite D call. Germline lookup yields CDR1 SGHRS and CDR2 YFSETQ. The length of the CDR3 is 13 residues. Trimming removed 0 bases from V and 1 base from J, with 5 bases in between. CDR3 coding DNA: TGCGCCAGCAGCTTGGCGCAGTCCTACGAGCAGTACTTC. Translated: CASSLAQSYEQYF.

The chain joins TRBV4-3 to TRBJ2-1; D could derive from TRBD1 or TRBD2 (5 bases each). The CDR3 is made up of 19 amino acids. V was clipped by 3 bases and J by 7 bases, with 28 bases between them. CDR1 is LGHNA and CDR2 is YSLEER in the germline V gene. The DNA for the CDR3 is TGCGCCAGCAGCCAGCAGGGTGTGGGACCTGAGAGCCTCGATAATGAGCAGTTCTTC. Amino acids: CASSQQGVGPESLDNEQFF.

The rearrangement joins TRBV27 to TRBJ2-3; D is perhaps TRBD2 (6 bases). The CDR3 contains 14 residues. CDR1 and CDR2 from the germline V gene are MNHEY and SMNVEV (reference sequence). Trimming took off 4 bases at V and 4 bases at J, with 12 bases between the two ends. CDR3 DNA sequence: TGTGCCAGCAGTTCCCGACTAGTAGCAGATACGCAGTATTTT. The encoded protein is CASSSRLVADTQYF.

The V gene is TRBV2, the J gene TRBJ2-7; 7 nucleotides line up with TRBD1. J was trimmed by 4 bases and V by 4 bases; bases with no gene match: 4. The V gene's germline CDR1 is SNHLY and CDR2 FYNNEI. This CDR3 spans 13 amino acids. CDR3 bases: TGTGCCAGCAGTGTTAACAGGGGTTACGAGCAGTACTTC. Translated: CASSVNRGYEQYF.

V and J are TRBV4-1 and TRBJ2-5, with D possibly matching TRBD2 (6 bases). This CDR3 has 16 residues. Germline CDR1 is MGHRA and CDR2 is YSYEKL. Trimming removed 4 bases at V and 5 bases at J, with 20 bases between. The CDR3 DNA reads TGCGCCAGCAGCCCGACACCAGCGGGTACTGGGGAGACCCAGTACTTC. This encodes CASSPTPAGTGETQYF.

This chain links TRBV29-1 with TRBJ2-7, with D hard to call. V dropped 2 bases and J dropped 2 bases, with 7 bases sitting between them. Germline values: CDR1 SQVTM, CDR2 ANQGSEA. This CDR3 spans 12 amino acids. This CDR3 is CSVEISPYEQYF. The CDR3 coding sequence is TGCAGCGTTGAAATCTCCCCCTACGAGCAGTACTTC.